The 11 T cell receptor beta chains below were found in one sample sequenced in a study of CD8+CD57+ T cells in acquired aplastic anemia. Using genomic DNA as the template, TCR beta VDJ and CDR3 profiling was carried out. TCRdb recomputed calls from the reads with MiXCR, one row per CDR3 protein. The sample includes approximately 200,000 distinct CDR3 sequences, over 60% of them seen just once. Sequencing used sorted CD4+, CD8+, or CD8+CD57+ T cells (not recorded which) from PBMCs. Every receptor here comes from a human donor with severe aplastic anemia or a healthy control (not recorded which).

This clonotype was picked up many times. This chain joins TRBV20-1 and TRBJ1-1; perhaps TRBD1 as D (5 bases). The length of the CDR3 is 16 residues. CDR1 and CDR2 (germline): DFQATT, SNEGSKA (reference sequence). V dropped 0 bases and J dropped 1 base, with 15 bases sitting between them. CDR3 sequence reads: CSARDLGAGSNTEAFF. The CDR3 nucleotides read TGCAGTGCTAGAGATCTTGGGGCAGGATCGAACACTGAAGCTTTCTTT.

This clonotype has at least ten counts. The chain recombines TRBV19 with TRBJ1-5; no clear D. This CDR3 contains 12 residues. Per germline, CDR1 LNHDA and CDR2 SQIVND (reference sequence). The V end was cut by 2 bases, the J end by 6 bases, with 5 bases between. The CDR3 DNA is TGTGCCAGTAGTATACCCCCTCAGCCCCAGCATTTT. Translated, it gives CASSIPPQPQHF.

The rearrangement uses TRBV15 and TRBJ2-7; tentatively, D is TRBD2 (6 bases). V was cut by 5 bases and J by 4 bases, with 12 bases left in between. Germline V lookup: CDR1 LNHNV, CDR2 YYDKDF (reference sequence). This CDR3 contains 13 residues. For the CDR3, the DNA is TGTGCCACCAGCTCTCGGGGGAATTACGAGCAGTACTTC. Protein product: CATSSRGNYEQYF.

This clonotype has a single count. The chain carries TRBV20-1 and TRBJ2-7, with 9 bases matching TRBD2. The CDR3 spans 15 residues. The ends lost 0 bases at V and 3 bases at J; junction bases unmatched: 6. Germline V gene sequence: CDR1 DFQATT, CDR2 SNEGSKA (reference sequence). DNA for the CDR3: TGCAGTGCTAGAGATATAGCGGGAGCGCTCTACGAGCAGTACTTC. It translates to CSARDIAGALYEQYF.

The V gene is TRBV5-1, the J gene TRBJ1-4; D gene uncertain. Trimming took 5 bases from V and 0 from J, leaving 11 bases between them. Germline-derived CDR1 and CDR2 are SGHRS and YFSETQ. There are 15 residues in the CDR3. The chain's CDR3 is CASSPNSATNEKLFF. The DNA for the CDR3 is TGCGCCAGCAGTCCTAACAGTGCAACTAATGAAAAACTGTTTTTT.

This sequence joins TRBV25-1 and TRBJ2-2; D is perhaps TRBD1 (5 bases). The CDR3 sequence is 17 residues long. Looked up from germline, CDR1 is MGHDK and CDR2 is SYGVNS. The ends were cut back, 3 bases at V and 6 bases at J, with 20 bases in the middle. The CDR3 DNA sequence: TGTGCCAGCAGTGACCCAGGGCCGGAGAGAATCGCCGGGGAGCTGTTTTTT. This sequence encodes CASSDPGPERIAGELFF.

The CDR3 spells CASSLNQETQYF. CDR3 DNA: TGTGCCAGCAGTTTAAATCAAGAGACCCAGTACTTC. The chain carries TRBV12-3 or TRBV12-4 and TRBJ2-5; no definite D call. With 2 bases removed from V and 2 bases from J, the gap between germline ends came to 3 bases. The CDR3 has 12 residues.

This clonotype has ten or more counts. The rearrangement joins TRBV2 to TRBJ2-1, with 7 nucleotides matching TRBD1. CDR1 and CDR2 from the germline V gene are SNHLY and FYNNEI. The CDR3 totals 16 residues. V was pared by 9 bases and J by 6 bases, with 17 bases of the junction left unmatched. Here the CDR3 DNA reads TGTGCCAGTTCAGGTAGGGGGCGAAAGTCGGTCAATGAGCAGTTCTTC. Amino acids: CASSGRGRKSVNEQFF.

The rearrangement links TRBV28 to TRBJ1-2; D is unclear. Germline V gives CDR1 MDHEN, CDR2 SYDVKM. There are 14 residues in the CDR3. V lost 1 base, J lost 7 bases, and 13 bases lay in between. CDR3 coding DNA: TGTGCCAGCAGTTTATCTGTCACCCTAGGTGGCTACACCTTC. This encodes CASSLSVTLGGYTF.

The chain joins TRBV7-3 to TRBJ2-5; perhaps TRBD2 as D (6 bases). Germline CDR1 and CDR2: SGHTA and FQGTGA. This CDR3 contains 14 residues. V was trimmed by 5 bases and J by 4 bases, leaving 14 bases between them. The CDR3 protein is CASSNAGTGETQYF. The CDR3 coding sequence is TGTGCCAGCAGCAACGCCGGGACTGGAGAGACCCAGTACTTC.

This clonotype was seen many times. The chain links TRBV11-1 to TRBJ2-7; weak D call: TRBD1 (6 bases). The CDR3 is made up of 13 amino acids. Germline assignment: CDR1 SGHAT and CDR2 FQDESV (reference sequence). Deletions cut 3 bases from V and 4 bases from J, with 10 bases between. The chain's CDR3 is CASSFAQGYEQYF. Written as DNA, the CDR3 is TGTGCCAGCAGCTTCGCACAGGGTTACGAGCAGTACTTC.